The present T cell receptor (beta chain) was sequenced within a study of cytomegalovirus exposure and HLA in healthy donors. Study details: Previous work identified roughly 110 million unique TCR beta sequences from roughly 180 million T cells. Caucasian-associated ancestry cluster membership applied to less than 85% of several hundred genotyped donors. Study-level results: Among the CMV-associated chains, a few were confirmed in vitro as specific for CMV antigens.

Regarding this clone: Its antigen is not identified.

Primers included in the PCR were 60 Vbeta and 13 Jbeta primers. TCRdb's table, derived via immunoSEQ multiplex PCR, lists solely in-frame clones and lacks some. The data contain over 100,000 clones, around 70% of them seen just once; the ten biggest clones take up approximately 2%. The CDR3 extends over 18 amino acids. Germline lookup yields CDR1 SGHNT and CDR2 YYREEE (reference sequence). V gave up 4 bases and J gave up 4 bases, with 27 bases separating them. The sequenced sample was PBMCs. The chain has TRBV5-4 and TRBJ2-7; tentative D call: TRBD2 (6 bases). This clonotype was obtained from a middle-aged woman in good health and CMV-seropositive. Written as DNA, the CDR3 is TGTGCCAGCAGCGGCATGAAACCGGGACTCCTACCATCATACGAGCAGTACTTC. This gives the protein CASSGMKPGLLPSYEQYF. Supplemented by reference TRBV5-4 and TRBJ2-7, the full variable domain reads ETGVTQSPTHLIKTRGQQVTLRCSSQSGHNTVSWYQQALGQGPQFIFQYYREEENGRGNFPPRFSGLQFPNYSSELNVNALELDDSALYLCASSGMKPGLLPSYEQYFGPGTRLTVT.